This T cell receptor (beta chain) was documented in a study of patients and donors after allogeneic stem cell transplantation. TCRdb processed the RT-PCR reads anew with MiXCR; each CDR3 protein has one entry. The repertoire includes approximately 200,000 distinct CDR3 sequences, 14% of them detected once, and 9.5% to 13% sits in the top ten. Per the germline V gene, CDR1 is DFQATT and CDR2 is SNEGSKA (reference sequence). The V gene end was trimmed by 3 bases and the J gene end by 2 bases; junction bases not matched to a gene: 5. CDR3 length equals 15 residues. This chain uses TRBV20-1 with TRBJ2-5, with 11 bases that match TRBD2. The receptor was isolated from a human donor who was either an allogeneic HSCT recipient or a stem cell or donor lymphocyte infusion donor (not recorded which). It is not recorded whose cells these are; they may come from a transplant donor. The sequencing sample was made of blood, either unsorted or a sorted T cell fraction (not recorded which). The CDR3 loop is CSARSVAGGQETQYF. The DNA of the CDR3 is TGCAGTGCTAGGAGTGTAGCGGGGGGGCAAGAGACCCAGTACTTC.